Listed below are T cell receptor beta chains from one sample, sequenced in a study of T cells in Graves' hyperthyroidism and ophthalmopathy. A single record per CDR3 protein comes from TCRdb applying MiXCR to the multiplex PCR reads. The sample carries roughly 600,000 distinct CDR3 sequences, approximately 15% recorded once. Material: blood. The receptors derive from a woman aged 45-65 years with Graves' ophthalmopathy. Both conserved end residues are part of each CDR3. Part of the rows lack a size; the others show once, few, many or a class for expanded clones.

>-|TRBV28|TRBJ1-5|16
CASRFPDPYSNQPQHF
>many|TRBV12-3/TRBV12-4|TRBJ2-7|12
CASSPSAYEQYF
>many|TRBV11-2|TRBJ1-1|14
CASSHPGFYTEAFF
>many|TRBV9|TRBJ2-5|16
CASSIGTSGSWETQYF
>many|TRBV28|TRBJ2-7|15
CASSFRTSAHYEQYF
>-|TRBV28|TRBJ2-7|13
CASSFAGSYEQHF
>few|TRBV5-1|TRBJ2-1|16
CASSLAGFGGYNEQFF
>few|TRBV6-1|TRBJ1-1|17
CASSYLPITLPNTEAFF
>many|TRBV18|TRBJ1-1|14
CASSPARMNTEAFF
>few|TRBV19|TRBJ2-7|14
CASSNPPGTYEQYF
>-|TRBV6-1|TRBJ2-7|13
CASSLDRRSGQYF
>many|TRBV12-3/TRBV12-4|TRBJ1-5|13
CASSLTVFEPQHF